These T cell receptor beta chains were read from a single sample in a study of T cell repertoires in cytomegalovirus infection. TCRdb processed the reads anew with MiXCR; each CDR3 protein has one entry. The data contain some 500,000 distinct CDR3 sequences, 25% to 35% of them seen just once; the ten biggest clones take up around a sixth. What these receptors recognize is not known. Material: cultured PBMCs, obtained from culture after CMV antigen stimulation. The source of these receptors is a human donor in good health (CMV status not recorded). Some clones in this sample may be carry-over from other donors' samples. Each CDR3 is given with its conserved first and last residue. Fields, in order: clone size, D gene, J gene, V gene, CDR3 protein, CDR3 DNA. The D gene is left open where the match is weak. Size values are once, few and many counts, or a class for expanded clones, and some rows have none.

. . TRBJ2-7 TRBV6-6 CATRGGGLGYEQYF TGTGCCACCAGAGGGGGGGGTCTGGGCTACGAGCAGTACTTC
. . TRBJ2-5 TRBV7-2 CASSLETGGGISRETQYF TGTGCCAGCAGCTTGGAAACAGGGGGGGGGATTTCCCGGGAGACCCAGTACTTC
once . TRBJ1-5 TRBV6-1 CASSARQRLNQPQHF TGTGCCAGCAGCGCCCGACAGAGACTCAATCAGCCCCAGCATTTT
few TRBD1 TRBJ1-5 TRBV23-1 CASSQSPDRGSNQPQHF TGCGCCAGCAGTCAATCCCCCGACAGGGGAAGCAATCAGCCCCAGCATTTT
few . TRBJ2-1 TRBV12-5 CASGLAERNEQFF TGTGCTAGTGGTTTGGCGGAGAGGAATGAGCAGTTCTTC
few TRBD1 TRBJ2-6 TRBV12-3/TRBV12-4 CASSRPGTGGTGANVLTF TGTGCCAGCAGCCGGCCCGGGACAGGGGGTACTGGGGCCAACGTCCTGACTTTC
. TRBD2 TRBJ2-7 TRBV18 CASSTRTSVNEQYF TGTGCCAGCTCAACCAGGACTAGCGTTAACGAGCAGTACTTC
. TRBD2 TRBJ2-7 TRBV7-8 CASSLPPSGSTYEQYF TGTGCCAGCAGCCTCCCCCCTAGCGGTTCCACCTACGAGCAGTACTTC
. . TRBJ2-1 TRBV7-2 CASSLEGQGGNEQFF TGTGCCAGCAGCTTAGAAGGGCAGGGCGGCAATGAGCAGTTCTTC
. . TRBJ1-4 TRBV9 CASSVRGEKLFF TGTGCCAGCAGCGTGCGCGGTGAAAAACTGTTTTTT
. . TRBJ2-7 TRBV7-6 CASSPQDKTYEQYF TGTGCCAGCAGCCCACAGGACAAAACCTACGAGCAGTACTTC
. . TRBJ1-1 TRBV28 CASSSPATGYTEAFF TGTGCCAGCAGCTCCCCCGCCACAGGGTATACTGAAGCTTTCTTT
few . TRBJ2-7 TRBV6-2/TRBV6-3 CASSYSVSHSYEQYF TGTGCCAGCAGTTACTCCGTTAGCCACTCCTACGAGCAGTACTTC
. . TRBJ1-5 TRBV12-3/TRBV12-4 CASSPGTKGNQPQHF TGTGCCAGCAGTCCCGGGACTAAGGGCAATCAGCCCCAGCATTTT
. . TRBJ1-1 TRBV18 CASSPRTVMNTEAFF TGTGCCAGCAGCCCGCGGACAGTTATGAACACTGAAGCTTTCTTT
. . TRBJ1-1 TRBV6-6 CATTYSLQGPHMNTEAFF TGTGCCACCACTTACTCACTACAGGGACCCCATATGAACACTGAAGCTTTCTTT
once . TRBJ2-5 TRBV7-2 CAEGELGSETQCF TGTGCCGAGGGGGAGTTAGGGTCTGAGACCCAGTGCTTC
few . TRBJ2-3 TRBV24-1 CATSDLSSRGGTDTQYF TGTGCCACCAGTGACCTATCATCCAGGGGGGGCACAGATACGCAGTATTTT